The next 29 T cell receptor beta chains were all read from a single sample in a study of identical twins. Each CDR3 protein gets one entry after TCRdb re-called the 5' RACE reads with MiXCR. This sample has 700,000 or so distinct CDR3 sequences, with 21% found just once. The data also belong to a second study, concerning T cells expressing NK-cell markers.

Input material: PBMCs. The receptor set was obtained from a woman younger than 30 in good health.

The chain uses TRBV9 and TRBJ1-1; TRBD1 matches at 7 bases. V was clipped by 0 bases and J by 4 bases; unmatched bases: 3. CDR1 is SGDLS, CDR2 YYNGEE, per germline. The CDR3 runs to 14 residues. The CDR3 DNA follows: TGTGCCAGCAGCGTAGAAGGGGGCTTCACTGAAGCTTTCTTT. Protein sequence: CASSVEGGFTEAFF.

This clonotype was counted a few times. V gene TRBV6-1 combines with J gene TRBJ2-2, with TRBD1 matching 8 bases. The CDR3 spans 14 residues. Germline trimming cut 7 bases from V and 5 bases from J; bases unmatched to any gene: 6. In germline, CDR1 is MNHNS, CDR2 SASEGT. The CDR3 region has the DNA TGTGCCAGCAACACAGGGGGTGGTACCGGGGAGCTGTTTTTT. It yields the protein CASNTGGGTGELFF.

This clonotype was counted between two and nine times. Given a much more abundant clone one base away, this may be a read error. The chain combines TRBV7-6 with TRBJ2-3; 9 bases are shared with TRBD2. After removal of 1 base from V and 5 bases from J, the junction contained 1 base not matched to a gene. Looked up from germline, CDR1 is SGHVS and CDR2 is FNYEAQ. This CDR3 is 14 amino acids long. Here the CDR3 DNA reads TGTGCCAGCAGCTTAGGGCGGGAGGGAGATACGCAGTATTTT. This sequence encodes CASSLGREGDTQYF.

The chain combines TRBV28 with TRBJ1-2, with D uncertain. V was trimmed by 8 bases and J by 1 base, leaving 8 bases between them. The germline V gene has CDR1 MDHEN and CDR2 SYDVKM. CDR3 length: 12 amino acids. The CDR3 region has the DNA TGTGCCAGCCAAGGAGTTAACTATGGCTACACCTTC. Translating gives CASQGVNYGYTF.

The rearrangement links TRBV10-2 to TRBJ1-6, with D perhaps TRBD1 (5 bases). V lost 9 bases, J lost 8 bases, and 17 bases lay in between. Looked up from germline, CDR1 is WSHSY and CDR2 is SAAADI. This CDR3 has 14 amino acids. This chain's CDR3 is CASRGAALDSPLHF. The CDR3 coding sequence is TGCGCCAGTCGTGGGGCCGCCCTAGATTCACCCCTCCACTTT.

V and J are TRBV6-5 and TRBJ1-2; 9 nucleotides line up with TRBD1. From germline, CDR1 is MNHEY and CDR2 SVGAGI. The CDR3 contains 14 residues. Germline trimming cut 4 bases from V and 7 bases from J; bases unmatched to any gene: 7. CDR3 residues: CASSSDRGSFGYTF. The CDR3 bases are TGTGCCAGCAGTTCGGACAGGGGTAGCTTTGGCTACACCTTC.

This clonotype was picked up a small number of times. The V and J genes are TRBV7-2 and TRBJ2-1; the match to TRBD2 covers 12 bases. Germline CDR1 is SGHTA and CDR2 is FQGNSA. J lost 8 bases, V lost 1 base, and 3 bases had no gene match. The CDR3 is 15 residues long. CDR3 sequence: CASSLGTSGAYEQFF. Here the CDR3 DNA reads TGTGCCAGCAGCTTAGGGACTAGCGGGGCCTATGAGCAGTTCTTC.

This clonotype was seen more than once but under ten times. This chain connects TRBV20-1 to TRBJ2-1, with 8 bases aligning to TRBD2. Germline V gene lookup returns CDR1 DFQATT and CDR2 SNEGSKA (reference sequence). V lost 6 bases to trimming and J lost 4 bases; unmatched junction nucleotides: 11. The CDR3 is made up of 15 amino acids. In DNA, the CDR3 is TGCAGTGCCTATGGTGGCAGCGGGAGTTACAATGAGCAGTTCTTC. Translating gives CSAYGGSGSYNEQFF.

There are a few counts of this clonotype. The chain carries TRBV7-8 and TRBJ2-2, with D perhaps matching TRBD2 (6 bases). V was clipped by 3 bases and J by 10 bases, with 18 bases between them. CDR3 length: 15 residues. Germline-derived CDR1 and CDR2 are SGHVS and FQNEAQ. The CDR3: CASSFQRVTGEELFF. DNA of the CDR3: TGTGCCAGCAGCTTCCAGAGGGTGACGGGAGAGGAGCTGTTTTTT.

In regard to this clonotype: Given a much more abundant clone one base away, this may be a read error. V is TRBV12-3 or TRBV12-4 and J is TRBJ2-7; the D is unclear. V was trimmed by 3 bases and J by 3 bases, leaving 6 bases between them. The CDR3 has 12 residues. The CDR3 DNA sequence: TGTGCCAGCAGTTTCCAGGTCTACGAGCAGTACTTC. Translated, it gives CASSFQVYEQYF.

This clonotype appeared a few times. The chain joins TRBV29-1 to TRBJ1-1; D is unresolved. The germline V gene encodes CDR1 SQVTM and CDR2 ANQGSEA. The CDR3 contains 13 residues. Trimming removed 5 bases from V and 3 bases from J, with 13 bases in between. The CDR3: CSVSEGEDTEAFF. CDR3 nucleotide sequence: TGCAGCGTTTCTGAGGGAGAGGACACTGAAGCTTTCTTT.

The chain links TRBV6-2 or TRBV6-3 to TRBJ1-2; D gene ambiguous. The CDR3 totals 11 residues. The germline gives CDR1 MNHEY, CDR2 SVGEGT. V lost 7 bases and J 5 bases, leaving 8 bases between the germline ends. The CDR3 DNA reads as TGTGCCAGCAACAGTGAATATGGCTACACCTTC. This encodes CASNSEYGYTF.

This clonotype has only a few counts. This sequence joins TRBV4-1 and TRBJ1-2, with D unresolved. V was shortened by 1 base and J by 4 bases, with 10 bases between the two germline ends. The CDR3 contains 14 residues. Per germline, CDR1 MGHRA and CDR2 YSYEKL. This chain's CDR3 is CASSQGTSSYGYTF. CDR3 bases: TGCGCCAGCAGCCAAGGGACTTCCAGCTATGGCTACACCTTC.

The CDR3 nucleotides read TGTGCCAGCAGTTTCCCCGGGAGGGGTAAAGAGACCCAGTACTTC. It is translated as CASSFPGRGKETQYF. The chain has TRBV28 and TRBJ2-5, with 8 bases matching TRBD2. Germline V gene data show CDR1 as MDHEN and CDR2 as SYDVKM. The CDR3 is made up of 15 amino acids. V was pared by 3 bases and J by 3 bases, with 6 bases of the junction left unmatched.

This chain joins TRBV11-2 and TRBJ2-7, with 8 positions matching TRBD2. Germline V gene data show CDR1 as SGHAT and CDR2 as FQNNGV. The CDR3 is made up of 14 amino acids. The V segment lost 0 bases and the J segment 4 bases; nucleotides outside the gene matches: 2. In DNA form, the CDR3 reads TGTGCCAGCAGCTTAGAGCCTAGCGGGTACGAGCAGTACTTC. The encoded protein is CASSLEPSGYEQYF. The variable domain in full, with the rest retrieved from reference TRBV11-2 and TRBJ2-7, is EAGVAQSPRYKIIEKRQSVAFWCNPISGHATLYWYQQILGQGPKLLIQFQNNGVVDDSQLPKDRFSAERLKGVDSTLKIQPAKLEDSAVYLCASSLEPSGYEQYFGPGTRLTVT.

This clonotype occurred a few times. The chain recombines TRBV29-1 with TRBJ2-1, with TRBD2 identical over 7 bases. Germline values: CDR1 SQVTM, CDR2 ANQGSEA. With V trimmed by 5 bases and J by 7 bases, 8 bases remained unmatched. The CDR3 consists of 13 residues. The CDR3 protein is CSVTSANFNEQFF. The CDR3 DNA reads TGCAGCGTTACTAGCGCGAACTTTAATGAGCAGTTCTTC.

This clonotype was observed many times. V usage is TRBV5-1 and J usage is TRBJ1-1; possible D gene TRBD1, 6 bases. Germline V gene lookup returns CDR1 SGHRS and CDR2 YFSETQ. The CDR3 extends over 14 amino acids. The ends were cut back, 0 bases at V and 6 bases at J, with 12 bases in the middle. CDR3 DNA: TGCGCCAGCAGCTTGGAGGGGGGGCGCGCTGAAGCTTTCTTT. This codes for CASSLEGGRAEAFF.

V and J are TRBV2 and TRBJ2-4, with D hard to call. The CDR3 covers 14 residues. Trimming cost V 1 base and J 2 bases, with 6 bases left between them. Germline V CDR1 and CDR2: SNHLY, FYNNEI. The CDR3 DNA follows: TGTGCCAGCAGTGAAGGGGTGACCAAAAACATTCAGTACTTC. This gives the protein CASSEGVTKNIQYF. Full variable domain (missing parts from reference TRBV2 and TRBJ2-4): EPEVTQTPSHQVTQMGQEVILRCVPISNHLYFYWYRQILGQKVEFLVSFYNNEISEKSEIFDDQFSVERPDGSNFTLKIRSTKLEDSAMYFCASSEGVTKNIQYFGAGTRLSVL.

This clonotype was seen a few times. The chain uses TRBV12-3 or TRBV12-4 and TRBJ2-7, with unresolved D. The V gene lost 5 bases and the J gene lost 6 bases, with 11 bases spanning the gap. The length of the CDR3 is 12 residues. CDR3 sequence reads: CASSARLVEQYF. CDR3 coding DNA: TGTGCCAGCAGTGCCCGGTTGGTCGAGCAGTACTTC.

The J gene is TRBJ1-2, the V gene TRBV12-3 or TRBV12-4; no clear D gene. The CDR3 length is 14 residues. The germline V and J ends were trimmed by 3 bases and 4 bases, with 12 bases remaining between them. CDR3 loop: CASSFEVGVYGYTF. In DNA form, the CDR3 reads TGTGCCAGCAGTTTTGAGGTGGGAGTCTATGGCTACACCTTC.

This clonotype was detected only a few times. The chain recombines TRBV9 with TRBJ2-7; D is undetermined. The CDR3 has 14 residues. V lost 0 bases and J 0 bases, leaving 7 bases between the germline ends. The germline V gene encodes CDR1 SGDLS and CDR2 YYNGEE. CDR3 amino acids: CASSVAANSYEQYF. The CDR3 DNA reads TGTGCCAGCAGCGTAGCAGCGAACTCCTACGAGCAGTACTTC. The full variable domain, completed using reference TRBV9 and TRBJ2-7, is DSGVTQTPKHLITATGQRVTLRCSPRSGDLSVYWYQQSLDQGLQFLIQYYNGEERAKGNILERFSAQQFPDLHSELNLSSLELGDSALYFCASSVAANSYEQYFGPGTRLTVT.

The genes are TRBV21-1 and TRBJ2-7; TRBD2 is the table's D call and was not checked against the DNA. TRBV21-1 represents a pseudogene. CDR3 length equals 15 residues. CDR3 loop: CASSKGGGWYYEQYF. The CDR3 nucleotides are TGTGCCAGCAGCAAAGGAGGAGGTTGGTATTACGAGCAGTACTTC.

The chain carries TRBV7-9 and TRBJ2-5; TRBD2 is a possible D gene (5 bases). Deletions cut 2 bases from V and 5 bases from J, with 12 bases between. Germline V CDR1 and CDR2: SEHNR, FQNEAQ (reference sequence). This CDR3 is built from 14 residues. The CDR3 nucleotides are TGTGCCAGCAGCTTATACGGGATGCGGGAGACCCAGTACTTC. Translating it yields CASSLYGMRETQYF.

This clonotype was found a few times. The chain carries TRBV6-1 and TRBJ1-4; no reliable D call. There are 13 residues in the CDR3. Trimming took off 4 bases at V and 5 bases at J, with 8 bases between the two ends. CDR1 is MNHNS, CDR2 SASEGT, per germline. Here the CDR3 reads CASSGWVNEKLFF. The CDR3 region has the DNA TGTGCCAGCAGTGGTTGGGTGAATGAAAAACTGTTTTTT.

This clonotype has more than one count but fewer than ten. This chain joins TRBV12-3 or TRBV12-4 and TRBJ2-3; 14 positions agree with TRBD2. The J segment lost 0 bases and the V segment lost 3 bases, leaving 5 bases of the junction unmatched. This CDR3 is built from 18 residues. The CDR3 sequence: CASSFWTSGGKSTDTQYF. The DNA of the CDR3 is TGTGCCAGCAGTTTCTGGACTAGCGGGGGGAAAAGCACAGATACGCAGTATTTT.

This clonotype was seen repeatedly, ten times or more. This chain connects TRBV6-2 or TRBV6-3 to TRBJ2-1, with no clear D. Germline assignment: CDR1 MNHEY and CDR2 SVGEGT. The CDR3 covers 11 residues. Trimming left V 7 bases short and J 7 bases short, with 8 bases between. The CDR3 protein is CASTNRNEQFF. CDR3 DNA sequence: TGTGCCAGCACCAATCGGAATGAGCAGTTCTTC.

This clonotype was observed a handful of times. The rearrangement uses TRBV15 and TRBJ2-1, with D perhaps assigned TRBD1 or TRBD2 (6 bases each). The CDR3 sequence is 12 residues long. Germline V CDR1 and CDR2: LNHNV, YYDKDF (reference sequence). V gave up 0 bases and J gave up 15 bases, with 12 bases separating them. The CDR3 bases are TGTGCCACCAGCAGAGATGGGGGGCGTCCGTTCTTC. Translation gives CATSRDGGRPFF.

Worth noting for this clonotype: A much larger clone sits a single nucleotide away, making a read error possible. The V and J genes are TRBV20-1 and TRBJ2-3; D is ambiguous. CDR3 length: 12 residues. Germline assignment: CDR1 DFQATT and CDR2 SNEGSKA (reference sequence). V dropped 3 bases and J dropped 2 bases, with 6 bases sitting between them. CDR3 loop: CSARRPTDTQYF. Written as DNA, the CDR3 is TGCAGTGCTAGGAGGCCCACAGATACGCAGTATTTT.

This clonotype has only a few counts. CDR3 bases: TGTGCCAGCAGGGAGACAGGGAATCCATATGGCTACACCTTC. Translated: CASRETGNPYGYTF. This sequence joins TRBV6-1 and TRBJ1-2, with 7 bases lining up with TRBD1. The CDR3 runs 14 residues. Per the germline V gene, CDR1 is MNHNS and CDR2 is SASEGT. V lost 6 bases, J lost 5 bases, and 9 bases stayed unmatched.